Following are 2 T cell receptor beta chains from one sample sequenced in a study of CD8 T cells in ankylosing spondylitis. A single record per CDR3 protein comes from TCRdb applying MiXCR to the 5' RACE reads. The sample has 250,000 or so distinct CDR3 sequences; over 15% are singletons. The sequenced material came from blood, either unsorted or a sorted T cell fraction (not recorded which). These receptors were collected from a male donor with ankylosing spondylitis or in good health (not recorded which).

J is TRBJ2-2 and V is TRBV7-9, with D maybe TRBD1 (6 bases). V shed 5 bases and J shed 0 bases, with 13 bases lying between them. Germline values: CDR1 SEHNR, CDR2 FQNEAQ (reference sequence). The CDR3 totals 16 residues. In DNA, the CDR3 is TGTGCCAGCAGCCCCTACCAGGGGTCGAACACCGGGGAGCTGTTTTTT. Residues: CASSPYQGSNTGELFF.

There are many counts of this clonotype. The genes are TRBV11-3 and TRBJ2-2, with D hard to call. Germline assignment: CDR1 SGHNT and CDR2 YENEEA. The CDR3 is 11 amino acids. Trimming shortened V by 4 bases and J by 8 bases, and 5 bases separated the two germline ends. The CDR3: CASSSEGELFF. The CDR3 bases are TGTGCCAGCAGCTCCGAGGGGGAGCTGTTTTTT.